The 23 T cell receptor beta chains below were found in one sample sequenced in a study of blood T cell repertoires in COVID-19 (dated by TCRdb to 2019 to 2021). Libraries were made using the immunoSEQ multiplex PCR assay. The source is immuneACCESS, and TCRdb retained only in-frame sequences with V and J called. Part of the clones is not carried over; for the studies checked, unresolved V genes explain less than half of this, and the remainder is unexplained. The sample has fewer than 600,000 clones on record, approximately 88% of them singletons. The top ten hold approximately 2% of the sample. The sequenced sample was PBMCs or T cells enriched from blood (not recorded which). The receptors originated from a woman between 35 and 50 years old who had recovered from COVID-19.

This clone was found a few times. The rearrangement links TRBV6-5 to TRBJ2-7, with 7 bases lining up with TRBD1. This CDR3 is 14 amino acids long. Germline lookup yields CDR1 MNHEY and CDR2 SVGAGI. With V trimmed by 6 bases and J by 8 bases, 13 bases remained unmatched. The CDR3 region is CASRPDQIGGQQYF. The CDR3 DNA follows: TGTGCCAGCAGACCCGATCAAATAGGGGGCCAGCAGTACTTC.

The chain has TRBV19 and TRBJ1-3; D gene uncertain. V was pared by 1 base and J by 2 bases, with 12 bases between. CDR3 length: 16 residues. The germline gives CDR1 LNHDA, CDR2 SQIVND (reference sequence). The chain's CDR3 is CASSIGEGLAGNTIYF. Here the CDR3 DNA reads TGTGCCAGTAGTATAGGAGAGGGTTTGGCTGGAAACACCATATATTTT.

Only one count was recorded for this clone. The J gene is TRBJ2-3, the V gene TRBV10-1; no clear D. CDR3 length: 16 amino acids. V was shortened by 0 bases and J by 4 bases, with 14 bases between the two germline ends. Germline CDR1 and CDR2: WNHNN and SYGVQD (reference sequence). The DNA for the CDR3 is TGCGCCAGCAGTGAGTCCGGCTATAGAACAGCAGATACGCAGTATTTT. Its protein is CASSESGYRTADTQYF.

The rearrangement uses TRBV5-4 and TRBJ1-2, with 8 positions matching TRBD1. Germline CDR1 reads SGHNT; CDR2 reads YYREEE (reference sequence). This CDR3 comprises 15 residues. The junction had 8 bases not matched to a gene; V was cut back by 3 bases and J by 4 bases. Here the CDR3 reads CASSSDRGRGYGYTF. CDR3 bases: TGTGCCAGCAGCTCCGACAGGGGCCGCGGCTATGGCTACACCTTC.

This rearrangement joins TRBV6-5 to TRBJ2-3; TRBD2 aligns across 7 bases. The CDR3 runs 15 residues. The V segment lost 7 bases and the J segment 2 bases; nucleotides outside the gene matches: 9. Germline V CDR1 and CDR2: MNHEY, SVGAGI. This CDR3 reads CASTKRGGITDTQYF. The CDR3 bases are TGTGCCAGCACCAAACGCGGGGGAATCACAGATACGCAGTATTTT.

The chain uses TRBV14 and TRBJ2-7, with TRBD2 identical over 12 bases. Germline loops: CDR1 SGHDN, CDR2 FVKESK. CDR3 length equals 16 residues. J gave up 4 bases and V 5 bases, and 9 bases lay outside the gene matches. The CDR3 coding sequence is TGTGCCAGCAGCTTGTACTCCGGGACTAGCGGGTACGAGCAGTACTTC. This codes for CASSLYSGTSGYEQYF.

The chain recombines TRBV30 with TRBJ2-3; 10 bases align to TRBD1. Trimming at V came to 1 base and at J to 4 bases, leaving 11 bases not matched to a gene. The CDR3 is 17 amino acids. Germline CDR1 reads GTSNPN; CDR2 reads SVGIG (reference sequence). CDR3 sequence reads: CAWSDRGQGRGPDTQYF. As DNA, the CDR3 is TGTGCCTGGAGTGACCGGGGACAGGGGCGGGGTCCAGATACGCAGTATTTT.

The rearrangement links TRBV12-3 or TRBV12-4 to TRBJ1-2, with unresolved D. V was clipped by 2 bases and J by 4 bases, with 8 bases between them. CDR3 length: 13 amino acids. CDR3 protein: CASSLWAAYGYTF. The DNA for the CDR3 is TGTGCCAGCAGTTTATGGGCAGCCTATGGCTACACCTTC.

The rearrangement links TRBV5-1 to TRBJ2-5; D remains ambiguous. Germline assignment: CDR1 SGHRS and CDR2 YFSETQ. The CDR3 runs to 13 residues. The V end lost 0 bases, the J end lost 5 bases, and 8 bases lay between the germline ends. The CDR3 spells CASSLGARETQYF. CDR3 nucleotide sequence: TGCGCCAGCAGCTTGGGCGCCAGGGAGACCCAGTACTTC.

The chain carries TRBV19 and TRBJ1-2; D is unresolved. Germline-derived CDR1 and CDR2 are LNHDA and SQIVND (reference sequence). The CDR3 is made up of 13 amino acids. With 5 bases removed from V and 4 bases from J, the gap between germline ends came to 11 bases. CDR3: CASSQGRGYGYTF. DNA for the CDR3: TGTGCCAGTAGTCAAGGGCGGGGCTATGGCTACACCTTC.

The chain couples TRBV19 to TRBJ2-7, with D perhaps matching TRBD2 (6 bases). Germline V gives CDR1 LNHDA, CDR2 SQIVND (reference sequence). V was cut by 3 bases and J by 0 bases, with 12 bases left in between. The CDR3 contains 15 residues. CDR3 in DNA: TGTGCCAGTAGTATGGCCGGGACTGGCTCCTACGAGCAGTACTTC. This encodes CASSMAGTGSYEQYF.

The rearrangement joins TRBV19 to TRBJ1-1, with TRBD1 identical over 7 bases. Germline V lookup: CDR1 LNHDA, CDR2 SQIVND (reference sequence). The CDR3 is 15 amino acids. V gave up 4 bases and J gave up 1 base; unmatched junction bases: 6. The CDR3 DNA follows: TGTGCCAGTAGTAACTTGGGACAGAAGAACACTGAAGCTTTCTTT. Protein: CASSNLGQKNTEAFF.

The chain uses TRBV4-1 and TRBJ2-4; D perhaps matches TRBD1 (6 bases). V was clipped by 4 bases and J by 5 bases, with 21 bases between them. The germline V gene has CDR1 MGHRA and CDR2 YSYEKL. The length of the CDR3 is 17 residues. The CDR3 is CASSRGGQTPAENIQYF. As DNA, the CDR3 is TGCGCCAGCAGCCGGGGCGGACAGACGCCCGCTGAAAACATTCAGTACTTC.

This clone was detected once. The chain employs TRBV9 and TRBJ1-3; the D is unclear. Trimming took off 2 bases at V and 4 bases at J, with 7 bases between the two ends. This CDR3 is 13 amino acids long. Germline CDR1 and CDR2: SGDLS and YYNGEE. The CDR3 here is CASSVPSGNTIYF. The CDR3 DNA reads TGTGCCAGCAGCGTCCCTTCCGGAAACACCATATATTTT. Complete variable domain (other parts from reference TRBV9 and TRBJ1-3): DSGVTQTPKHLITATGQRVTLRCSPRSGDLSVYWYQQSLDQGLQFLIQYYNGEERAKGNILERFSAQQFPDLHSELNLSSLELGDSALYFCASSVPSGNTIYFGEGSWLTVV.

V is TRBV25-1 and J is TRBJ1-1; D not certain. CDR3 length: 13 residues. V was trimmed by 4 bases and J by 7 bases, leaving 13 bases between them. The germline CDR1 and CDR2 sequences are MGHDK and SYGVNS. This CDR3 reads CASSGRARNEAFF. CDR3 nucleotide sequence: TGTGCCAGCAGTGGGCGGGCGCGAAATGAAGCTTTCTTT.

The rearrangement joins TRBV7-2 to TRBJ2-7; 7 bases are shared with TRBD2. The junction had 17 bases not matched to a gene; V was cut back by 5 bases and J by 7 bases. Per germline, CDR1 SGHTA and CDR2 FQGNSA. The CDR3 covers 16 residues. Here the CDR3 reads CASSPRGSGASYEQYF. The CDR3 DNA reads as TGTGCCAGCAGCCCTAGAGGGAGCGGGGCTTCGTATGAGCAGTACTTC.

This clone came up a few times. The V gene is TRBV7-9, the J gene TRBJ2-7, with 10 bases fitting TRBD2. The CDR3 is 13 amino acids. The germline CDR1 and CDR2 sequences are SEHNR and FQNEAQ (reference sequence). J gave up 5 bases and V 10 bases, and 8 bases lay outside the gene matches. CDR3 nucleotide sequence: TGTGCCATCCGGACTAGCGGAGACCACGAGCAGTACTTC. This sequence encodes CAIRTSGDHEQYF.

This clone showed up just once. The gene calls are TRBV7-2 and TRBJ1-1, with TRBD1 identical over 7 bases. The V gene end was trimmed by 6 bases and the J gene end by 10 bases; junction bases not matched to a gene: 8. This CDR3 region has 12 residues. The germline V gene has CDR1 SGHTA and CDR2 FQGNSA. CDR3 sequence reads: CASRRDSTPAFF. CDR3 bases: TGTGCCAGCAGGAGGGACAGTACCCCAGCTTTCTTT.

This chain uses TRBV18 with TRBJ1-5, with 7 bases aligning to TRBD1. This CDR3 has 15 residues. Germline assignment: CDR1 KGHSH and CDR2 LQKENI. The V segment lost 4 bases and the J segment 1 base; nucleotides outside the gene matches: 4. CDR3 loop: CASSLQGSSNQPQHF. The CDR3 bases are TGTGCCAGCTCACTACAGGGGTCGAGCAATCAGCCCCAGCATTTT.

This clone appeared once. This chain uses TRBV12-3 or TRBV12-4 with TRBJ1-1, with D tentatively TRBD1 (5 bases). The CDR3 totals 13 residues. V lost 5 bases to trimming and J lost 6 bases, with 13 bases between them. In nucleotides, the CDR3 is TGTGCCAGCAGTCCTCAGGGTGGGTCTGAAGCTTTCTTT. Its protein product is CASSPQGGSEAFF.

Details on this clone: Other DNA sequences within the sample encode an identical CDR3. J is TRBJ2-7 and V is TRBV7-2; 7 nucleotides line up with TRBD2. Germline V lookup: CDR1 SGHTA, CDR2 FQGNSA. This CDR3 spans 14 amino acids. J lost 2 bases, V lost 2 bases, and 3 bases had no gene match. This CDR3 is CASSLLRETYEQYF. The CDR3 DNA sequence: TGTGCCAGCAGCTTACTGCGGGAGACCTACGAGCAGTACTTC.

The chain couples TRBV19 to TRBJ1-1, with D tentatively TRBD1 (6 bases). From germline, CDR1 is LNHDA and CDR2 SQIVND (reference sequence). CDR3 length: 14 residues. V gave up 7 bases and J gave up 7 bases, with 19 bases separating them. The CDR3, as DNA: TGTGCCAGTACTGAGGGAGGGGGAATTAGTGAAGCTTTCTTT. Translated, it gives CASTEGGGISEAFF.

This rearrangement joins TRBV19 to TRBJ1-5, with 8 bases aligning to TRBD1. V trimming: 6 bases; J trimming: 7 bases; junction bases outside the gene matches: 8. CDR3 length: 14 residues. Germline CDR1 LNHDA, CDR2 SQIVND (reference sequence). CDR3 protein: CASRAQGAGQPQHF. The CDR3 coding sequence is TGTGCCAGTAGAGCGCAGGGGGCAGGACAGCCCCAGCATTTT.